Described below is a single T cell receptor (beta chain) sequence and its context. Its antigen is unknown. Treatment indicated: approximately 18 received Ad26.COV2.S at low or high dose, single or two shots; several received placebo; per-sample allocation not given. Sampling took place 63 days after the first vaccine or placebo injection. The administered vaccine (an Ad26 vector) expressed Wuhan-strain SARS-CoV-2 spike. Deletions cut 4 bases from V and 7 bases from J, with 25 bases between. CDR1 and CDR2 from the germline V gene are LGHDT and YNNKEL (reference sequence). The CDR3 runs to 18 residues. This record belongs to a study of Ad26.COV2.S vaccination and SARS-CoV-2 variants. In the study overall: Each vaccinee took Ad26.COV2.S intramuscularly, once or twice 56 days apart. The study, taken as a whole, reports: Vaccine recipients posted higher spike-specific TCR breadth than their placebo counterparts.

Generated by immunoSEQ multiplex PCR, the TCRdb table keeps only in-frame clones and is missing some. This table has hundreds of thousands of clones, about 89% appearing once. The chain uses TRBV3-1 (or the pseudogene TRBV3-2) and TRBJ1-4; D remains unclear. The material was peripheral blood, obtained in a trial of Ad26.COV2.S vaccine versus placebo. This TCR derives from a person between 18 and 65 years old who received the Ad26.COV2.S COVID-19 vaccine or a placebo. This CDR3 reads CASSPPRRNSQIGEKLFF. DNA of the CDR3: TGTGCCAGCAGCCCCCCCCGGAGGAACAGCCAAATAGGTGAAAAACTGTTTTTT.